This TCR beta chain was observed in a study of blood T cells in healthy people across ages. Then a second PCR, running about 6 to 12 cycles, was carried out with a sample-barcoded 5' primer and a J-beta primer mix. One entry per CDR3 protein results from TCRdb running MiXCR on the 5' RACE reads. The repertoire holds 800,000 to 950,000 distinct CDR3 sequences, with roughly 48% as singletons. Germline lookup yields CDR1 SGHRS and CDR2 YFSETQ. CDR3 length: 14 amino acids. Trimming left V 0 bases short and J 3 bases short, with 9 bases between. This clonotype originated in a man aged 25-45 years in good health. The chain carries TRBV5-1 and TRBJ2-5; D remains unclear. Material for sequencing was blood. CDR3: CASSLAATKETQYF. The CDR3 coding sequence is TGCGCCAGCAGCTTGGCCGCTACCAAAGAGACCCAGTACTTC.